The TCR beta chain under discussion was sequenced for a study of blood T cell repertoires in COVID-19. Across the study: From T cells, B-cell-depleted T cells, or PBMCs came the material, which was cDNA or gDNA.

In terms of age and location, participants ranged from about 18 to 89 years and lived in under 30 US areas. In Cohort 3, a recovered donor had either two negative PCRs, clearance, or symptom resolution. This CDR3 is built from 11 residues. Germline V CDR1 and CDR2: SGHTA, FQGNSA. V dropped 8 bases and J dropped 7 bases, with 9 bases sitting between them. Authors' data handling: The assay estimated nucleated cells by amplifying reference gene primers. Profiling relied on immunoSEQ multiplex PCR, and the TCRdb table lists in-frame clones only, not all of them. For V, J and clone size, that table is used; D and trimming come from the DNA. In the table there are about 320,000 clones, around nine tenths of which are singletons.

The TCR was taken from a young woman who had recovered from COVID-19. Sequencing was performed on PBMCs or T cells enriched from blood (not recorded which). This chain links TRBV7-2 with TRBJ2-1; no definite D call. This CDR3 reads CASVRENEQFF. The CDR3, as DNA: TGTGCCAGCGTTCGAGAGAATGAGCAGTTCTTC.